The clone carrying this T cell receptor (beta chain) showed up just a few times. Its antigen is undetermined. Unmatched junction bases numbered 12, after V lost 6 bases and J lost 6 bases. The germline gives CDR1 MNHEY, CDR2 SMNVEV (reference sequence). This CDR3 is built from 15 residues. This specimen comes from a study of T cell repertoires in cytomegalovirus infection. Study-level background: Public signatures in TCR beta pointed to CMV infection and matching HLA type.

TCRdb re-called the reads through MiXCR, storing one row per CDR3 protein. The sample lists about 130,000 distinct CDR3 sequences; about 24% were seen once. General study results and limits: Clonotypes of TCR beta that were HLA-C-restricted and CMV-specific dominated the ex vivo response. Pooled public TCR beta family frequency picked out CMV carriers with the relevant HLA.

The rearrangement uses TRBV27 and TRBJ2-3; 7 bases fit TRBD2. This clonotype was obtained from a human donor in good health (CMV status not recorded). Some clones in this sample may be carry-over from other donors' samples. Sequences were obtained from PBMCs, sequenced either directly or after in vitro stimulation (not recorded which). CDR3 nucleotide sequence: TGTGCCAGCAGCGGCGGGGGACCTTGGTCGGATACGCAGTATTTT. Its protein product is CASSGGGPWSDTQYF.